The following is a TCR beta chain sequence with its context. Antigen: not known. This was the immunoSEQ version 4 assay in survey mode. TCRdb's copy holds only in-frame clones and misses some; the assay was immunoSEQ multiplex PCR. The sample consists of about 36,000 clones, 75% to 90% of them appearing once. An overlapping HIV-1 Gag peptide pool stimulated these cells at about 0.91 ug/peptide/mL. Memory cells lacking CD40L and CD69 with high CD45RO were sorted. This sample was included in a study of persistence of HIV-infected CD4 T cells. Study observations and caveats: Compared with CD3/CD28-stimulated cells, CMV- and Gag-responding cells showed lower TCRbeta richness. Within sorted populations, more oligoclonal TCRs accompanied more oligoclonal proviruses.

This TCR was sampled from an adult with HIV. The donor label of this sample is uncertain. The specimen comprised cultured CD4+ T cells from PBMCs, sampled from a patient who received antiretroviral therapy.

Here the CDR3 reads CASSSDRGDSYEQYF. CDR3 DNA sequence: TGTGCCAGTAGTAGTGACAGGGGAGACTCCTACGAGCAGTACTTC. The chain is built from TRBV19 and TRBJ2-7, with 8 nucleotides matching TRBD1. The CDR3 is 15 residues long. CDR1 and CDR2 from the germline V gene are LNHDA and SQIVND (reference sequence). Unmatched junction bases numbered 5, after V lost 4 bases and J lost 0 bases.